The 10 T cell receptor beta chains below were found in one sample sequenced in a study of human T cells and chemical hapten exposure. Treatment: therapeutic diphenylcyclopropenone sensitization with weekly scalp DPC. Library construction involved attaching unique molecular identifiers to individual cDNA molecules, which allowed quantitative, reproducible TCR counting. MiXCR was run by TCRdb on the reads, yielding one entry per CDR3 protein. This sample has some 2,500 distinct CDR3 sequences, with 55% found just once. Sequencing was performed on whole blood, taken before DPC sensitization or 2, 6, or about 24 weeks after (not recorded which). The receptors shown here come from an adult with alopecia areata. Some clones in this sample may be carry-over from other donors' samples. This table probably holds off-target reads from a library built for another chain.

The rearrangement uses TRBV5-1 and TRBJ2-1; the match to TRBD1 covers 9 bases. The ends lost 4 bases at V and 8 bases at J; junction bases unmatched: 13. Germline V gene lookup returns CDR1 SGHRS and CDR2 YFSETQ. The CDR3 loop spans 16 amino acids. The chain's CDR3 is CASSGEGTGPRYEQFF. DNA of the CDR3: TGCGCCAGCAGCGGAGAGGGGACAGGGCCCCGGTATGAGCAGTTCTTC. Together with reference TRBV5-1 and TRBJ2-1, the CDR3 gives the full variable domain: KAGVTQTPRYLIKTRGQQVTLSCSPISGHRSVSWYQQTPGQGLQFLFEYFSETQRNKGNFPGRFSGRQFSNSRSEMNVSTLELGDSALYLCASSGEGTGPRYEQFFGPGTRLTVL.

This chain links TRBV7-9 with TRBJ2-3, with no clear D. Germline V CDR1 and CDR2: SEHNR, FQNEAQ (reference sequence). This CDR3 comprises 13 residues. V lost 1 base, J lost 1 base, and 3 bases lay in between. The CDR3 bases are TGTGCCAGCAGCTTAGGGCGCACAGATACGCAGTATTTT. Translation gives CASSLGRTDTQYF.

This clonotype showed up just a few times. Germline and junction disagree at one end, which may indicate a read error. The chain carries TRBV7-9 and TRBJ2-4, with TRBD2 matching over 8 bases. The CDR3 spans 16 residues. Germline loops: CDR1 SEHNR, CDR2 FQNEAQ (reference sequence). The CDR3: CASSLALGLAQNIQYF. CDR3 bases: TGTGCCAGCAGCCTCGCCTTAGGACTAGCCCAAAACATTCAGTACTTC.

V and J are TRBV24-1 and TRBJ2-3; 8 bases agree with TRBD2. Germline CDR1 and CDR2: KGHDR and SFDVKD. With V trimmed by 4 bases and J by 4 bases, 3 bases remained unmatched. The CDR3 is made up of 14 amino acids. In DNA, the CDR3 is TGTGCCACCAGTGACACCGGGGGGGCAGATACGCAGTATTTT. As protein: CATSDTGGADTQYF.

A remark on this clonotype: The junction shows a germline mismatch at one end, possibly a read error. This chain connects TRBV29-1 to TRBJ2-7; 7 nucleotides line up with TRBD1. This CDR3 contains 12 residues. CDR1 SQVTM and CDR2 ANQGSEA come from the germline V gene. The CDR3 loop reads CSVEGTAYEQYF. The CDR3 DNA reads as TGCAGCGTCGAAGGGACAGCCTACGAGCAGTACTTC.

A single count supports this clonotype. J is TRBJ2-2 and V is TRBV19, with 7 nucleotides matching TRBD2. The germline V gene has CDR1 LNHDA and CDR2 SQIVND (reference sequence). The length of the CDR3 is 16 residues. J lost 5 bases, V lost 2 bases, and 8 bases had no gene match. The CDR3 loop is CASSIRASGVTGELFF. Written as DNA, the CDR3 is TGTGCCAGTAGTATACGCGCTAGCGGAGTTACCGGGGAGCTGTTTTTT.

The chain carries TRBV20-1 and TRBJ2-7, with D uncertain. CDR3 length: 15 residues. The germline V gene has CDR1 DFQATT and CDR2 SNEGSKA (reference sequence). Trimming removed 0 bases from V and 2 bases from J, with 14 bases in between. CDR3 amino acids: CSARDFSAATYEQYF. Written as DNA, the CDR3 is TGCAGTGCTAGAGATTTTTCGGCCGCTACCTACGAGCAGTACTTC.

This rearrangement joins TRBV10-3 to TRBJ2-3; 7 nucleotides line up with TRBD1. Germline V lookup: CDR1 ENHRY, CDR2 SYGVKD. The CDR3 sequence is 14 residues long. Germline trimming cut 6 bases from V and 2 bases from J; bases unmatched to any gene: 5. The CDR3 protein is CAISDRVDTDTQYF. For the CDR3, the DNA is TGTGCCATCAGCGACAGGGTAGACACAGATACGCAGTATTTT.

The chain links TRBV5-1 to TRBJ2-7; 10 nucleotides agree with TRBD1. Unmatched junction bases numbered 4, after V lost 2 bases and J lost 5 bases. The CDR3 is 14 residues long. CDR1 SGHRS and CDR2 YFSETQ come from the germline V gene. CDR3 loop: CASSFGTGDDEQYF. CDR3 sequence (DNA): TGCGCCAGCAGCTTCGGGACAGGGGACGACGAGCAGTACTTC.

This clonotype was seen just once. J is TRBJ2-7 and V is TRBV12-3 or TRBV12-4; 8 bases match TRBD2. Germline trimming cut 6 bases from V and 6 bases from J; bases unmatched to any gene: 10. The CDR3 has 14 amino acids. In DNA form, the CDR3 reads TGTGCCAGCAGCCCCCCCGGGAGGGCCCTCGAGCAGTACTTC. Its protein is CASSPPGRALEQYF.